This T cell receptor beta chain was captured in a study of cytomegalovirus exposure and HLA in healthy donors. Study-wide findings and caveats: Accurate prediction of HLA-A and HLA-B alleles (for most subjects) was reportedly achieved from TCR beta sequences.

Amplification used 60 Vbeta primers and 13 Jbeta primers. Here immunoSEQ multiplex PCR was the method, and the copy in TCRdb shows in-frame clones only, minus some. This sample's table has some 110,000 clones. Comments on this clone: Its specificity is unknown.

Germline V gene lookup returns CDR1 MDHEN and CDR2 SYDVKM. The CDR3 spans 13 residues. V dropped 6 bases and J dropped 8 bases, with 13 bases sitting between them. Sequencing was carried out using PBMCs. The receptor's source is a young man in good health and CMV-seronegative. The chain links TRBV28 to TRBJ1-4; possibly TRBD1 for D (5 bases). CDR3 loop: CASSPGFWEKLFF. The CDR3 nucleotides are TGTGCCAGCAGCCCAGGGTTCTGGGAAAAACTGTTTTTT.